Listed here are 16 T cell receptor beta chains from one sample, sequenced in a study of blood T cells in healthy people across ages. Sample-barcoded 5' priming and a J-beta primer mix drove a second PCR of about 6 to 12 cycles. TCRdb redid the calling of the 5' RACE reads with MiXCR, one entry per CDR3 protein. The sample lists fewer than 650,000 distinct CDR3 sequences; about a quarter were seen once. This sample also appeared in a second study, on T cells of mothers and their children.

Sequencing was done on a sample of blood. The receptors were gathered from a boy aged 2 to 10 in good health.

V gene TRBV9 combines with J gene TRBJ2-1; tentatively, D is TRBD1 (5 bases). With 0 bases removed from V and 6 bases from J, the gap between germline ends came to 16 bases. CDR3 length: 16 amino acids. The germline V gene has CDR1 SGDLS and CDR2 YYNGEE. CDR3 in DNA: TGTGCCAGCAGCGTAGGACTCCTAGGGGCTGGCAATGAGCAGTTCTTC. It yields the protein CASSVGLLGAGNEQFF.

This clonotype was found a few times. The chain uses TRBV30 and TRBJ2-7, with no clear D. V was trimmed by 4 bases and J by 5 bases, leaving 9 bases between them. Looked up from germline, CDR1 is GTSNPN and CDR2 is SVGIG (reference sequence). The CDR3 sequence is 11 residues long. DNA of the CDR3: TGTGCCTGGAATCTCATGAACGAGCAGTACTTC. Translation: CAWNLMNEQYF.

This clonotype has only a few counts. The chain employs TRBV6-1 and TRBJ1-2; no definite D call. The V and J ends lost 1 base and 8 bases respectively, with 11 bases between them. The CDR3 runs 13 residues. Germline CDR1 reads MNHNS; CDR2 reads SASEGT. The chain's CDR3 is CASSEEGRGGYTF. For the CDR3, the DNA is TGTGCCAGCAGTGAAGAGGGCCGCGGGGGCTACACCTTC.

The J gene is TRBJ2-5, the V gene TRBV7-9; 15 nucleotides line up with TRBD2. The J call may be faulty, since TRBJ2-1 better matches the DNA end. This CDR3 is built from 16 residues. Germline values: CDR1 SEHNR, CDR2 FQNEAQ (reference sequence). The CDR3 reads CATPASPGLAGGEQFF. As DNA, the CDR3 is TGTGCCACCCCCGCTTCCCCCGGACTAGCGGGGGGGGAGCAGTTCTTC.

This clonotype was counted only a few times. J is TRBJ2-1 and V is TRBV20-1; possible D gene TRBD1, 6 bases. Looked up from germline, CDR1 is DFQATT and CDR2 is SNEGSKA (reference sequence). This CDR3 contains 16 residues. V was pared by 5 bases and J by 1 base, with 18 bases between. CDR3: CSARLRGKGSYNEQFF. CDR3 nucleotide sequence: TGCAGTGCTCGCCTTAGGGGGAAGGGATCCTACAATGAGCAGTTCTTC.

Regarding this clonotype: A much larger clone sits a single nucleotide away, making a read error possible. The J gene is TRBJ1-2, the V gene TRBV20-1; D is unresolved. The length of the CDR3 is 12 residues. Germline V gene lookup returns CDR1 DFQATT and CDR2 SNEGSKA (reference sequence). CDR3 amino acids: CSTRPVDGDYTF. CDR3 coding DNA: TGCAGTACTAGGCCAGTAGACGGAGACTACACCTTC.

The rearrangement uses TRBV6-1 and TRBJ1-6; possibly TRBD1 for D (5 bases). The length of the CDR3 is 17 residues. The V end was cut by 6 bases, the J end by 0 bases, with 15 bases between. CDR1 and CDR2 (germline): MNHNS, SASEGT. The CDR3 sequence is CASSGGRVSSYNSPLHF. The DNA for the CDR3 is TGTGCCAGCAGCGGGGGAAGGGTCAGCTCCTATAATTCACCCCTCCACTTT.

This chain connects TRBV5-1 to TRBJ2-5; 8 positions match TRBD1. The CDR3 runs 15 residues. The trim removed 0 bases at V and 2 bases at J, leaving 3 bases unmatched. CDR1 is SGHRS and CDR2 is YFSETQ in the germline V gene. The DNA for the CDR3 is TGCGCCAGCAGCTTGGCCGGGACAGGACAAGAGACCCAGTACTTC. This gives the protein CASSLAGTGQETQYF.

On this clonotype: The germline gene is not matched at one end of the junction; a read error may be the cause. J is TRBJ2-7 and V is TRBV2, with TRBD1 identical over 9 bases. Germline V gives CDR1 SNHLY, CDR2 FYNNEI. The CDR3 consists of 15 residues. The DNA for the CDR3 is TGTGCCAGCAGCGAAGAAGCGGGACAGGGCTCCGAGCAGTACTTC. Its translation is CASSEEAGQGSEQYF.

In its sample, this clonotype was seen a few times. The V and J genes are TRBV6-2 or TRBV6-3 and TRBJ2-1; D is ambiguous. Germline CDR1 MNHEY, CDR2 SVGEGT. The V gene lost 5 bases and the J gene lost 4 bases, with 9 bases spanning the gap. The CDR3 is 13 residues long. The CDR3 sequence is CASSPPEYNEQFF. The CDR3 coding sequence is TGTGCCAGCAGTCCCCCGGAGTACAATGAGCAGTTCTTC.

The V call is TRBV9, the J call TRBJ1-4; D is undetermined. Deletions cut 3 bases from V and 0 bases from J, with 9 bases between. The CDR3 contains 15 residues. Germline values: CDR1 SGDLS, CDR2 YYNGEE. The CDR3 here is CASSAALTTNEKLFF. CDR3 DNA: TGTGCCAGCAGCGCCGCACTTACAACTAATGAAAAACTGTTTTTT.

There are a few counts of this clonotype. The chain combines TRBV29-1 with TRBJ2-5, with 7 bases identical to TRBD1. V lost 3 bases, J lost 2 bases, and 9 bases stayed unmatched. Germline V gene lookup returns CDR1 SQVTM and CDR2 ANQGSEA. The CDR3 has 15 amino acids. CDR3 loop: CSVDWSGGSQETQYF. The CDR3 region has the DNA TGCAGCGTTGACTGGTCAGGGGGTAGTCAAGAGACCCAGTACTTC.

The chain carries TRBV4-3 and TRBJ1-3; 7 nucleotides agree with TRBD1. The V gene end was trimmed by 2 bases and the J gene end by 4 bases; junction bases not matched to a gene: 14. Germline CDR1 is LGHNA and CDR2 is YSLEER. The CDR3 runs 18 residues. Here the CDR3 reads CASSQWSSRGYKGNTIYF. The CDR3 region has the DNA TGCGCCAGCAGCCAATGGAGCTCCAGGGGGTACAAAGGAAACACCATATATTTT.

This rearrangement joins TRBV4-2 to TRBJ1-5; 11 bases match TRBD1. The CDR3 spans 15 residues. Germline loops: CDR1 LGHNA, CDR2 YNFKEQ. V shed 5 bases, J shed 10 bases, and the junction held 10 bases outside the gene matches. This CDR3 is CASSGTGGNGDPQHF. CDR3 sequence (DNA): TGTGCCAGCAGCGGGACAGGGGGGAATGGTGATCCCCAGCATTTT.

Worth noting for this clonotype: The junction differs from germline at one of its ends, possibly a read error. The chain has TRBV11-2 and TRBJ2-5; no firm D call. Germline V lookup: CDR1 SGHAT, CDR2 FQNNGV. This CDR3 spans 11 amino acids. CDR3 DNA: TGTGCCGGCAGCTTAGCAGAGACCCAGTACTTC. Its protein is CAGSLAETQYF.

This clonotype was detected a few times. The chain uses TRBV19 and TRBJ2-7; tentatively, D is TRBD2 (6 bases). The better agreement between TRBJ2-5 and the DNA end casts doubt on the J call. The germline V gene has CDR1 LNHDA and CDR2 SQIVND (reference sequence). CDR3 length equals 12 residues. In nucleotides, the CDR3 is TGTGCCACTGGGGCCGGGGGAGAGACCCAGTACTTC. This codes for CATGAGGETQYF.